This TCR beta chain was found in a study of blood T cell repertoires in COVID-19. Study as a whole: T cells, B-cell-depleted T cells, or PBMCs provided the cDNA or gDNA that served as material.

Across about two dozen US areas, participants ranged in age from about 18 to 89 years. Recovery among Cohort 3 donors was established by two negative PCRs, clearance, or symptom resolution. Produced via immunoSEQ multiplex PCR; TCRdb's table is partial and in-frame only. The sample holds a few hundred thousand clones; approximately 90% are singletons and the top ten take more than 0.95%. V gave up 5 bases and J gave up 11 bases, with 18 bases separating them. CDR1 and CDR2 from the germline V gene are MGHRA and YSYEKL. CDR3 length: 13 residues. The chain joins TRBV4-1 to TRBJ2-5; perhaps TRBD2 as D (5 bases). Sequencing used PBMCs or T cells enriched from blood (not recorded which). The receptor was derived from a woman between 18 and 29 years old who had recovered from COVID-19. CDR3 DNA sequence: TGCGCCAGCAGCGGGGAGAAAAAGGCCTTTCAGTACTTC. Its protein product is CASSGEKKAFQYF.